This T cell receptor (beta chain) was found in a study of T cells in Graves' hyperthyroidism and ophthalmopathy. Using RNA transcripts as the source, TCR beta CDR3 regions were amplified. RT-PCR in the first round (using the HTBI primer set) targeted the TCR CDR3. MiXCR, run by TCRdb on the multiplex PCR reads, gives a single entry per CDR3 protein. Here the sample spans approximately 700,000 distinct CDR3 sequences, about a sixth being singletons. This clonotype appeared many times. This CDR3 spans 16 amino acids. Unmatched junction bases numbered 8, after V lost 3 bases and J lost 0 bases. Germline V gene sequence: CDR1 SGDLS, CDR2 YYNGEE.

The sequence was collected from a man between 18 and 35 years old with Graves' hyperthyroidism. The specimen was blood. This rearrangement joins TRBV9 to TRBJ2-7, with TRBD2 matching over 8 bases. The CDR3 nucleotides are TGTGCCAGCAGCGGCTCTAGCGGGTTTGGCTCCTACGAGCAGTACTTC. Residues: CASSGSSGFGSYEQYF.